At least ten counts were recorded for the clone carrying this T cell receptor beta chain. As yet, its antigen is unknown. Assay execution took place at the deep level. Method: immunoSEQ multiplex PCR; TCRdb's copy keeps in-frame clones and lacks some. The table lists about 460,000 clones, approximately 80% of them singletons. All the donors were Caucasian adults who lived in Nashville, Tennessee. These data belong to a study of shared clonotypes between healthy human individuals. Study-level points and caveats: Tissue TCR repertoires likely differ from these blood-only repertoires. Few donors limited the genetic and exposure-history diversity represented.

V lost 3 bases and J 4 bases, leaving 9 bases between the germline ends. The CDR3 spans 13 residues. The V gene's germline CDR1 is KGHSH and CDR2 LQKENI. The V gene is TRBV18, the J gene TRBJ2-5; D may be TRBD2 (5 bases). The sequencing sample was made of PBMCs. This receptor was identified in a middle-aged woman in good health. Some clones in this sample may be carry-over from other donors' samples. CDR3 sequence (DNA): TGTGCCAGCTCACCCCAGAGCGGAGAGACCCAGTACTTC. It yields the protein CASSPQSGETQYF.